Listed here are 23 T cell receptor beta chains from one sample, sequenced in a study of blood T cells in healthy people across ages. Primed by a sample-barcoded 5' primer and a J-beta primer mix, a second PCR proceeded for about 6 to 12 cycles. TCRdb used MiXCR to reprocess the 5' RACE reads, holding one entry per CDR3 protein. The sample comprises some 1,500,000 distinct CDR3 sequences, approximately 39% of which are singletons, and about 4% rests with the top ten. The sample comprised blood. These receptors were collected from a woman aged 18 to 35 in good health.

The DNA of the CDR3 is TGTGCCAGCAGTTCTTTTATTCCCGGGGAGCTGTTTTTT. The encoded protein is CASSSFIPGELFF. The rearrangement uses TRBV27 and TRBJ2-2; D remains ambiguous. V gave up 4 bases and J gave up 6 bases, with 9 bases separating them. Germline V gives CDR1 MNHEY, CDR2 SMNVEV (reference sequence). The CDR3 extends over 13 amino acids.

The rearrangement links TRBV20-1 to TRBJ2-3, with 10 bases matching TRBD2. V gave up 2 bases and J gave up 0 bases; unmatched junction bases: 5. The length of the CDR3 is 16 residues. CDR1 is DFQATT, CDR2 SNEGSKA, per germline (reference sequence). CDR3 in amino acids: CSARLAGVVSTDTQYF. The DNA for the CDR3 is TGCAGTGCTAGACTAGCGGGAGTAGTGAGCACAGATACGCAGTATTTT.

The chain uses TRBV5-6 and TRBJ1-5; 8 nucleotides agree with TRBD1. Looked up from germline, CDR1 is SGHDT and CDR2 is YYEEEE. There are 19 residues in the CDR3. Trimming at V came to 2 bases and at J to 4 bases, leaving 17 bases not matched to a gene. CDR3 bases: TGTGCCAGCAGCTTCGGTGTCGCGGGAGGACAGGGTCTGAATCAGCCCCAGCATTTT. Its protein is CASSFGVAGGQGLNQPQHF. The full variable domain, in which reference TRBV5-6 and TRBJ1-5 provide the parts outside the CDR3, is DAGVTQSPTHLIKTRGQQVTLRCSPKSGHDTVSWYQQALGQGPQFIFQYYEEEERQRGNFPDRFSGHQFPNYSSELNVNALLLGDSALYLCASSFGVAGGQGLNQPQHFGDGTRLSIL.

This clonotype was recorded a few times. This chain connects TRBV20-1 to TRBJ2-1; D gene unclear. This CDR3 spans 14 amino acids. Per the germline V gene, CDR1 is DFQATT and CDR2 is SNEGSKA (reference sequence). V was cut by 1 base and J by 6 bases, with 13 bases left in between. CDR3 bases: TGCAGTGCTAGAGTGCCCGCCCCGGGCAATGAGCAGTTCTTC. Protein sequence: CSARVPAPGNEQFF.

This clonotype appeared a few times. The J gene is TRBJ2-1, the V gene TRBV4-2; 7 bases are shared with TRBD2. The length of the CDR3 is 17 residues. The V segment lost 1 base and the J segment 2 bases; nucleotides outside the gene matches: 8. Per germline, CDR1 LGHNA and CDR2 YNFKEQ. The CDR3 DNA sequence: TGTGCCAGCAGCCAAGGGGGAGGGAGTAGCACCTACAATGAGCAGTTCTTC. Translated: CASSQGGGSSTYNEQFF.

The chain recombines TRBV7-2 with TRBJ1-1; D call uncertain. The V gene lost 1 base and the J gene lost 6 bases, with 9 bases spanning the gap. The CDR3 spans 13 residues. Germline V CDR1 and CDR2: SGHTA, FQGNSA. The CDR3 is CASSLEPWAEAFF. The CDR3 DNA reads TGTGCCAGCAGCTTAGAACCTTGGGCTGAAGCTTTCTTT.

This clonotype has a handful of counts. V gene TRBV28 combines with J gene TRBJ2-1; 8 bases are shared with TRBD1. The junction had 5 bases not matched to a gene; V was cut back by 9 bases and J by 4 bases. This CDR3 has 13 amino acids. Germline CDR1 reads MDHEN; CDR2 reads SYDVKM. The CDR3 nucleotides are TGTGCCAGTATCAGGGGGCTTTACAATGAGCAGTTCTTC. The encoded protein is CASIRGLYNEQFF.

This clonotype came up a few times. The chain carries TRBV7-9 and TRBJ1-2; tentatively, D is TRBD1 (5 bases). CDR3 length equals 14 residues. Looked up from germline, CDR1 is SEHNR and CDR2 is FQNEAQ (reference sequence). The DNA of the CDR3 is TGTGCGGCTCCCGAGGGGAGATTGGATTATGGCTACACCTTC. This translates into CAAPEGRLDYGYTF. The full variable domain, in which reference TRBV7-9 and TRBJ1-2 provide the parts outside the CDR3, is DTGVSQNPRHKITKRGQNVTFRCDPISEHNRLYWYRQTLGQGPEFLTYFQNEAQLEKSRLLSDRFSAERPKGSFSTLEIQRTEQGDSAMYLCAAPEGRLDYGYTFGSGTRLTVV.

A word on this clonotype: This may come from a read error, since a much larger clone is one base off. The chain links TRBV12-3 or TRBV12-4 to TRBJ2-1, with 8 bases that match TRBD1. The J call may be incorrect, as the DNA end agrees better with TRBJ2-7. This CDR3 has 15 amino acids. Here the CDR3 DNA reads TGTGCCAGCAGTTTATGGACAGGGAAATACAATGAGCAGTACTTC. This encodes CASSLWTGKYNEQYF.

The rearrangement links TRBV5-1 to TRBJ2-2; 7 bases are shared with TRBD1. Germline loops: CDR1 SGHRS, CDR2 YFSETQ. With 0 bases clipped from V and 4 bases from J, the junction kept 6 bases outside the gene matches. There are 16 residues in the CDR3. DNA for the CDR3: TGCGCCAGCAGCTTGGCTGACAGGGACGGCACCGGGGAGCTGTTTTTT. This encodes CASSLADRDGTGELFF.

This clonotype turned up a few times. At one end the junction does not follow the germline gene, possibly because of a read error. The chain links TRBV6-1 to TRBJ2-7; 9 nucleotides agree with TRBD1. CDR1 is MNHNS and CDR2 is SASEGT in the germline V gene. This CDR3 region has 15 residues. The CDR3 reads CAGSEGTGPPYEQYF. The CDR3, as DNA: TGTGCCGGCAGTGAAGGGACAGGGCCTCCCTACGAGCAGTACTTC.

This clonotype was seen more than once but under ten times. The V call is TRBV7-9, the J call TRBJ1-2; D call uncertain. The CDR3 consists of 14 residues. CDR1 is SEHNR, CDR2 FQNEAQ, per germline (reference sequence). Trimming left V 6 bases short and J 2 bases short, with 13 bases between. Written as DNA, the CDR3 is TGTGCCAGCAGTCGGTCGGGGAGGAACTATGGCTACACCTTC. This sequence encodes CASSRSGRNYGYTF.

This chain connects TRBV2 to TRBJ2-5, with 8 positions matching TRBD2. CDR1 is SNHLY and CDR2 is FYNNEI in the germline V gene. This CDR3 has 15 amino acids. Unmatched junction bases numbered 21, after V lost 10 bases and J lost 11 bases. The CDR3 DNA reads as TGTGCCAACAAGCGAGGGCGGGGGGAGTACAATGAGCAGTACTTC. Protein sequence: CANKRGRGEYNEQYF.

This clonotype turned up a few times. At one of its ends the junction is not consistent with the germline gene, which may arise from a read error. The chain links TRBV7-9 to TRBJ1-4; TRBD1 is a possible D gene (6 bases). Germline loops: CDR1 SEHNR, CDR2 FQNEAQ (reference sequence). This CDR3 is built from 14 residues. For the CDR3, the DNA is TGTGCCAGCAGCGTAGCAGGGGCTCGGGAAAAACTGTTTTTT. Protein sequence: CASSVAGAREKLFF.

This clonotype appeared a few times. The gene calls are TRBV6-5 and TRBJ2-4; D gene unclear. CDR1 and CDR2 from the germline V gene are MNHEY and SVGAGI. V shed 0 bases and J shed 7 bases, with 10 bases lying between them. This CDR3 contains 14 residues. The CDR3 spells CASSYSRTPNIQYF. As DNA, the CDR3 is TGTGCCAGCAGTTACTCCAGGACCCCCAACATTCAGTACTTC.

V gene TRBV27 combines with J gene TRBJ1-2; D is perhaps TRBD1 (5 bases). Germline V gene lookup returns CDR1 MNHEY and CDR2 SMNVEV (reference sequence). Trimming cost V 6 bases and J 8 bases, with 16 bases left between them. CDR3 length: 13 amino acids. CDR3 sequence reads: CASSGGGVSGYTF. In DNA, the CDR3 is TGTGCCAGCAGCGGGGGGGGTGTCTCCGGCTACACCTTC.

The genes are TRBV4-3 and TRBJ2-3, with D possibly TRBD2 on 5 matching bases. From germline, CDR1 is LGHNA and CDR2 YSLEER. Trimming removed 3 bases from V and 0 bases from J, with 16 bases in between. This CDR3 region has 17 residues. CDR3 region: CASSHRTFLESTDTQYF. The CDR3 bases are TGCGCCAGCAGCCACCGGACTTTTCTGGAGAGCACAGATACGCAGTATTTT.

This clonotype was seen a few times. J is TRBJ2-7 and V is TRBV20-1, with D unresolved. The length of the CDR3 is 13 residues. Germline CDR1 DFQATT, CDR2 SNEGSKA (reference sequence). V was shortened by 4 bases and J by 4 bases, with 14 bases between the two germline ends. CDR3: CSATPGTLYEQYF. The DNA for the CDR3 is TGCAGTGCTACCCCGGGCACCTTATACGAGCAGTACTTC.

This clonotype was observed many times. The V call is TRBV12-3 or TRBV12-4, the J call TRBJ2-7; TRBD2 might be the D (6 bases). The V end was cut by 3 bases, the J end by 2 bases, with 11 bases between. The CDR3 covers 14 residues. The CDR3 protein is CASSFGGRTYEQYF. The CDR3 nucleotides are TGTGCCAGCAGTTTCGGGGGAAGGACCTACGAGCAGTACTTC.

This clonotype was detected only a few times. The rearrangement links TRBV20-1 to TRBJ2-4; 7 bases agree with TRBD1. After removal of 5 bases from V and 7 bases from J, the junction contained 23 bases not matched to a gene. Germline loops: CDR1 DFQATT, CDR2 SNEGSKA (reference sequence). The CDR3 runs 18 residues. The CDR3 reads CSARRYRDSPVVSNIQYF. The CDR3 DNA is TGCAGTGCTCGGCGCTATAGGGACAGTCCAGTTGTTTCGAACATTCAGTACTTC.

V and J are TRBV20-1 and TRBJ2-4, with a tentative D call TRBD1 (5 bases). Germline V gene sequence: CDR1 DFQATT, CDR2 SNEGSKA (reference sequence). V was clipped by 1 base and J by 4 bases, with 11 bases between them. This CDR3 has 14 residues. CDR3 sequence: CSARGRRGKNIQYF. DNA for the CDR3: TGCAGTGCTAGAGGCCGAAGGGGAAAAAACATTCAGTACTTC.

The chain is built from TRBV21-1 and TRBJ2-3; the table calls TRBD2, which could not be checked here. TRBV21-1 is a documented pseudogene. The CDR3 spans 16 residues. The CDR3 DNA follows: TGTGCCAGCAGCACCAGGGACAGCGGAGGGGAAGATACGCAGTATTTT. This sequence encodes CASSTRDSGGEDTQYF.

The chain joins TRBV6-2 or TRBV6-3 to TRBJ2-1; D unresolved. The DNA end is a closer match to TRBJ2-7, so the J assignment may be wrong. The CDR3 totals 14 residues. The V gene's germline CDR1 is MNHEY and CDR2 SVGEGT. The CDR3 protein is CASSTPRFYNEQYF. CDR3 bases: TGTGCCAGCAGTACTCCGCGCTTCTACAATGAGCAGTACTTC.